The present T cell receptor beta chain was sequenced within a study of tumor-infiltrating lymphocytes in localized non-small cell lung cancer. Using immunoSEQ multiplex PCR, the repertoire was profiled, and TCRdb retains in-frame clones only, with some absent. The sample comprises 3,500 or so clones, around 74% of which are singletons, and about 9.1% rests with the top ten. V shed 6 bases, J shed 3 bases, and the junction held 8 bases outside the gene matches. Germline-derived CDR1 and CDR2 are LNHDA and SQIVND (reference sequence). The CDR3 contains 14 residues. This clone was recorded a few times. Its target is not known. General study results and limits: Different pieces of the same tissue went to different assays, confounding technical variation with intratumor heterogeneity. Compared with uninvolved lung, tumors showed higher T cell infiltration by TCRbeta sequencing.

The chain has TRBV19 and TRBJ2-7; 7 nucleotides match TRBD2. The TCR originated in a human donor with non-small cell lung cancer. Sequencing was carried out using uninvolved lung tissue not adjacent to the tumor. CDR3 DNA: TGTGCCAGTAGCTACGGGGGGACTGTCTACGAGCAGTACTTC. This translates into CASSYGGTVYEQYF.